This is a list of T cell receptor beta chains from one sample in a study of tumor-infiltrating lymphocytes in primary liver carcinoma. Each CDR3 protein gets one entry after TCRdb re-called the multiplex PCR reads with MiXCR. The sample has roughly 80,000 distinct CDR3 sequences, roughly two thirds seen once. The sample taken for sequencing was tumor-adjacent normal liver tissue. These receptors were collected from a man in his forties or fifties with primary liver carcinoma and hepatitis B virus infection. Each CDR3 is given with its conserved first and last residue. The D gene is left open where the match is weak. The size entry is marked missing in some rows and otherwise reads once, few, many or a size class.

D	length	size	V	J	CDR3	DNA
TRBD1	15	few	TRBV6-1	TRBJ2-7	CASSEGEGAFYVQYF	TGCGCCAGCAGTGAAGGAGAGGGGGCTTTCTACGTTCAGTACTTC
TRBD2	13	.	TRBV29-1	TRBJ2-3	CSVEWEGRNTRYF	TGCAGCGTTGAGTGGGAGGGCCGGAATACGCGGTATTTT
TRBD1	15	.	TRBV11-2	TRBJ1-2	CASSYTGDSSPGYIF	TGTGCCAGCAGCTATACAGGGGATTCCTCCCCTGGCTACATCTTC
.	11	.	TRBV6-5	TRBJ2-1	CATGQGYEQSF	TGTGCCACCGGCCAGGGCTATGAGCAGTCCTTC
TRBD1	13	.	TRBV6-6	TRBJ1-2	CTSSSGQAGGYTF	TGTACCAGCAGTTCGGGACAGGCAGGTGGTTACACCTTC
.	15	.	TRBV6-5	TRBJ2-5	CVSGREGGISETQCF	TGTGTCAGCGGCCGAGAAGGGGGTATTTCAGAGACCCAGTGCTTC
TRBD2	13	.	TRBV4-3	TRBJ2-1	CASSQESSGSVFF	TGCGCCAGCAGCCAAGAGTCTAGCGGGAGCGTGTTCTTC
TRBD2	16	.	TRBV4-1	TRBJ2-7	CASSQSLAEPIYEQYF	TGCGCCAGCAGTCAATCCCTAGCGGAGCCAATTTACGAGCAGTACTTC
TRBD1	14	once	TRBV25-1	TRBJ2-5	CFSSPSRGRETQYF	TGTTTCAGCAGTCCCTCCAGGGGGCGAGAGACCCAGTACTTC
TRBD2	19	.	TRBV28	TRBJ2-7	CVSSFFGLAGGRIPYEQYF	TGTGTCAGCAGTTTTTTCGGACTAGCGGGAGGGCGAATCCCCTACGAACAGTACTTC
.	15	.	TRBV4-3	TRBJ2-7	CASSQDTGIADAEYF	TGCGCCAGCAGCCAAGATACGGGGATAGCAGACGCGGAATACTTC
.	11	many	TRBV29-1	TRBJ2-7	CSVGRSGEQYF	TGCAGCGTTGGACGGTCCGGTGAACAGTACTTC
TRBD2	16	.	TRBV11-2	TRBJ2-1	CASSIEFPAGMNEQFF	TGTGCCAGCAGCATAGAGTTCCCAGCGGGAATGAATGAGCAATTCTTC
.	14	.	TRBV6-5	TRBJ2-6	CASSSIAGANDLTF	TGTGCCAGCAGTTCCATCGCGGGGGCCAACGACCTGACTTTC
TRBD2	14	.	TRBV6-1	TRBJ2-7	CASCSGRTSYEQYF	TGTGCAAGCTGTAGCGGGAGAACTAGTTACGAGCAGTACTTC
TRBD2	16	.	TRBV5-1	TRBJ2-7	CASSLSGRAGSGEQYF	TGCGCCAGCAGCTTGAGTGGGAGGGCAGGCTCCGGCGAGCAGTACTTC
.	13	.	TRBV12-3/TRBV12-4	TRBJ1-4	CASSSSQNEKLLF	TGTGCCAGCAGTTCCAGCCAAAATGAAAAACTGTTATTT
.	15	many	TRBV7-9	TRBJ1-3	CASSFPGSSGNTIYF	TGTGCCAGCAGCTTCCCTGGCAGCTCTGGAAACACCATATATTTT
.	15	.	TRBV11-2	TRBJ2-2	CAGSLPGANIGELFF	TGTGCCGGCAGCTTACCTGGAGCGAACATCGGGGAGCTGTTTTTT
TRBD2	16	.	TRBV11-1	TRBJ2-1	CASNLAKRGDYNEQFF	TGTGCCAGCAACTTAGCGAAGCGGGGGGACTACAATGAGCAGTTCTTC
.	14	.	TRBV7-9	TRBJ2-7	CANSSGYQWDEQYF	TGTGCCAACAGCTCGGGCTATCAATGGGACGAGCAGTACTTC
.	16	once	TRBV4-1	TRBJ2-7	CASSQESGDISYEEYF	TGCGCCAGCAGCCAAGAGTCAGGTGATATCTCCTACGAGGAGTACTTC